A single sample gave rise to the 17 T cell receptor beta chains below, sequenced in a study of shared clonotypes between healthy human individuals. Method: immunoSEQ multiplex PCR; TCRdb's copy keeps in-frame clones and lacks some. The table records some 630,000 clones, about two thirds of them present only once. Sequencing was carried out using memory CD4+ T cells sorted from blood. As to subset: CD45RA-negative fraction. These receptor sequences come from a woman younger than 45 in good health.

The rearrangement joins TRBV19 to TRBJ2-7, with D tentatively TRBD1 (5 bases). The length of the CDR3 is 15 residues. Per germline, CDR1 LNHDA and CDR2 SQIVND (reference sequence). V dropped 7 bases and J dropped 3 bases, with 19 bases sitting between them. The CDR3 loop is CASTIKGQGNYEQYF. DNA of the CDR3: TGTGCCAGTACCATTAAAGGGCAGGGCAACTACGAGCAGTACTTC.

This rearrangement joins TRBV29-1 to TRBJ2-7; 7 bases agree with TRBD1. The CDR3 is 11 amino acids. The germline V gene encodes CDR1 SQVTM and CDR2 ANQGSEA. After removal of 6 bases from V and 6 bases from J, the junction contained 5 bases not matched to a gene. CDR3 in DNA: TGCAGCGTGCCGGGGACAGCCGAGCAGTACTTC. The encoded protein is CSVPGTAEQYF.

This rearrangement joins TRBV28 to TRBJ2-5; maybe TRBD2 (6 bases). Germline lookup yields CDR1 MDHEN and CDR2 SYDVKM. The CDR3 is made up of 15 amino acids. V was pared by 5 bases and J by 3 bases, with 16 bases between. The CDR3 region is CASSPLGLSKETQYF. CDR3 bases: TGTGCCAGCAGTCCCCTTGGACTATCCAAAGAGACCCAGTACTTC.

CDR3 in DNA: TGTGCCAGCAGCCCAGGGGGCGCCGGCACAGATACGCAGTATTTT. Encoded protein: CASSPGGAGTDTQYF. The rearrangement uses TRBV7-8 and TRBJ2-3, with TRBD1 identical over 8 bases. The ends lost 5 bases at V and 1 base at J; junction bases unmatched: 5. The CDR3 has 15 residues. Germline loops: CDR1 SGHVS, CDR2 FQNEAQ.

The chain links TRBV6-1 to TRBJ2-1, with D possibly matching TRBD2 (7 bases). Per the germline V gene, CDR1 is MNHNS and CDR2 is SASEGT. The V and J ends lost 6 bases and 10 bases respectively, with 19 bases between them. The CDR3 loop spans 14 amino acids. The CDR3 sequence: CASRTYIGGEEQFF. DNA for the CDR3: TGTGCCAGCAGAACCTACATAGGGGGGGAAGAGCAGTTCTTC.

This sequence joins TRBV11-2 and TRBJ1-5; the match to TRBD1 covers 7 bases. The CDR3 sequence is 15 residues long. Germline V gene sequence: CDR1 SGHAT, CDR2 FQNNGV. Losses at the gene ends were 6 bases for V and 2 bases for J; bases not matched to a gene: 7. This CDR3 reads CASRATGAGNQPQHF. The CDR3 nucleotides read TGTGCCAGCAGGGCTACAGGGGCAGGCAATCAGCCCCAGCATTTT.

This chain uses TRBV28 with TRBJ2-7; a weak D match, TRBD2 (6 bases). V was cut by 5 bases and J by 6 bases, with 14 bases left in between. CDR1 and CDR2 (germline): MDHEN, SYDVKM. The CDR3 runs 13 residues. CDR3 amino acids: CASSITSLGEQYF. The CDR3, as DNA: TGTGCCAGCAGTATCACTAGCCTGGGCGAGCAGTACTTC.

This clone showed up just a few times. In the same sample, other DNA sequences code for this CDR3. V usage is TRBV18 and J usage is TRBJ1-1; no clear D gene. The CDR3 consists of 14 residues. V was shortened by 3 bases and J by 0 bases, with 8 bases between the two germline ends. The germline CDR1 and CDR2 sequences are KGHSH and LQKENI. The CDR3 DNA reads as TGTGCCAGCTCACCGGCGATAATGAACACTGAAGCTTTCTTT. Its protein is CASSPAIMNTEAFF. Variable domain in full (rest from reference TRBV18 and TRBJ1-1): NAGVMQNPRHLVRRRGQEARLRCSPMKGHSHVYWYRQLPEEGLKFMVYLQKENIIDESGMPKERFSAEFPKEGPSILRIQQVVRGDSAAYFCASSPAIMNTEAFFGQGTRLTVV.

There are a few counts of this clone. J is TRBJ1-1 and V is TRBV18, with 7 bases identical to TRBD1. CDR3 length: 14 amino acids. V shed 1 base, J shed 4 bases, and the junction held 3 bases outside the gene matches. Germline CDR1 and CDR2: KGHSH and LQKENI. CDR3 sequence reads: CASSPQGASTEAFF. DNA of the CDR3: TGTGCCAGCTCACCACAGGGGGCGAGCACTGAAGCTTTCTTT. Filled out from reference TRBV18 and TRBJ1-1, the complete variable domain reads NAGVMQNPRHLVRRRGQEARLRCSPMKGHSHVYWYRQLPEEGLKFMVYLQKENIIDESGMPKERFSAEFPKEGPSILRIQQVVRGDSAAYFCASSPQGASTEAFFGQGTRLTVV.

This sequence joins TRBV7-9 and TRBJ2-1, with 9 bases aligning to TRBD2. V dropped 3 bases and J dropped 9; count of bases not matched to a gene: 9. The CDR3 covers 15 residues. The germline gives CDR1 SEHNR, CDR2 FQNEAQ (reference sequence). The CDR3 loop is CASSFGGRAGVEQFF. CDR3 DNA sequence: TGTGCCAGCAGCTTCGGCGGGAGGGCCGGGGTTGAGCAGTTCTTC. Combining the CDR3 with reference TRBV7-9 and TRBJ2-1 gives the whole variable domain DTGVSQNPRHKITKRGQNVTFRCDPISEHNRLYWYRQTLGQGPEFLTYFQNEAQLEKSRLLSDRFSAERPKGSFSTLEIQRTEQGDSAMYLCASSFGGRAGVEQFFGPGTRLTVL.

As DNA, the CDR3 is TGCAGCGCGGACAGGGGGGGCACTGAAGCTTTCTTT. Residues: CSADRGGTEAFF. V and J are TRBV29-1 and TRBJ1-1, with 10 bases that match TRBD1. J lost 4 bases, V lost 7 bases, and 3 bases had no gene match. Germline assignment: CDR1 SQVTM and CDR2 ANQGSEA. CDR3 length: 12 residues.

The chain employs TRBV7-2 and TRBJ2-2; TRBD2 matches at 7 bases. The CDR3 is 17 amino acids. Per germline, CDR1 SGHTA and CDR2 FQGNSA. V lost 3 bases to trimming and J lost 6 bases; unmatched junction nucleotides: 13. CDR3 residues: CASSFMAWRESAGELFF. The CDR3 bases are TGTGCCAGCAGCTTCATGGCGTGGCGGGAGTCTGCCGGGGAGCTGTTTTTT.

The V gene is TRBV7-2, the J gene TRBJ2-5; 12 bases align to TRBD2. Germline CDR1 and CDR2: SGHTA and FQGNSA. The CDR3 consists of 18 residues. The V gene end was trimmed by 5 bases and the J gene end by 0 bases; junction bases not matched to a gene: 10. The CDR3 sequence is CASSLRSLAGGYQETQYF. The CDR3 DNA is TGTGCCAGCAGCCTCAGGAGTCTAGCGGGAGGGTACCAAGAGACCCAGTACTTC.

In DNA form, the CDR3 reads TGCAGTGCCGAAGGGGCTACTGAAGCTTTCTTT. Its translation is CSAEGATEAFF. The chain recombines TRBV20-1 with TRBJ1-1; D is possibly TRBD1 (5 bases). The germline V and J ends were trimmed by 6 bases and 5 bases, with 10 bases remaining between them. Germline V gene sequence: CDR1 DFQATT, CDR2 SNEGSKA (reference sequence). The CDR3 consists of 11 residues.

The V call is TRBV7-2, the J call TRBJ2-7; 8 bases fit TRBD2. CDR1 and CDR2 from the germline V gene are SGHTA and FQGNSA. After removal of 5 bases from V and 1 base from J, the junction contained 4 bases not matched to a gene. The length of the CDR3 is 14 residues. The CDR3 DNA sequence: TGTGCCAGCAGCCCCGGGGGGGAGTCCTACGAGCAGTACTTC. Translated: CASSPGGESYEQYF.

The chain couples TRBV10-3 to TRBJ2-1, with D possibly being TRBD1 (5 bases). Trimming pared 6 bases from V and 2 bases from J, leaving 11 bases between. This CDR3 is built from 14 residues. Germline V gene data show CDR1 as ENHRY and CDR2 as SYGVKD. Here the CDR3 DNA reads TGTGCCATCAGCCAGGGATTACCCTACAATGAGCAGTTCTTC. Protein sequence: CAISQGLPYNEQFF.

This clone was counted at least ten times. As DNA, the CDR3 is TGCAGCGTTGCGGGACAGCACTATGGCTACACCTTC. Protein: CSVAGQHYGYTF. The chain couples TRBV29-1 to TRBJ1-2; TRBD1 matches at 7 bases. Trimming removed 4 bases from V and 3 bases from J; junction bases left unmatched: 2. CDR1 is SQVTM, CDR2 ANQGSEA, per germline. This CDR3 region has 12 residues.